These T cell receptor beta chains were read from a single sample in a study of identical twins. TCRdb reanalysed the 5' RACE reads using MiXCR and keeps one entry per CDR3 protein. The sample holds some 500,000 distinct CDR3 sequences, about 13% seen once. These data were also reused for a study on yellow fever vaccine responses in identical twins.

Input material: CD4+ T cells sorted from blood. The origin of the receptors is a woman aged 18-29 years in good health. Both conserved end residues are part of each CDR3. The D gene is left open where the match is weak. The size entry is marked missing in some rows and otherwise reads once, few, many or a size class.

clone_size	v_call	j_call	d_call	cdr3_nt	cdr3_aa
many	TRBV11-2	TRBJ2-5	TRBD2	TGTGCCAGCAGCTGGCTAGCGGGCAAGTACCAAGAGACCCAGTACTTC	CASSWLAGKYQETQYF
few	TRBV29-1	TRBJ2-2	.	TGCAGCGTTGTCCGGGAGAACACCGGGGAGCTGTTTTTT	CSVVRENTGELFF
.	TRBV27	TRBJ1-2	.	TGTGCCAGCAGTCGGGCTATGTCATCCTATGGCTACACCTTC	CASSRAMSSYGYTF
few	TRBV6-1	TRBJ2-2	.	TGTGCCAGCAGTAGAACCCAGAAACAAACCGGGGAGCTGTTTTTT	CASSRTQKQTGELFF
.	TRBV27	TRBJ2-3	.	TGTGCCAGCAGTTTATCGATGGGCATCACAGATACGCAGTATTTT	CASSLSMGITDTQYF
.	TRBV7-2	TRBJ2-3	TRBD2	TGTGCCAGCAGCGTCTCTAGCGGGATGGGCGATACGCAGTATTTT	CASSVSSGMGDTQYF
many	TRBV5-1	TRBJ2-1	TRBD2	TGCGCCAGCAGCTTGGCCGCGGGAGTAATAGATGAGCAGTTCTTC	CASSLAAGVIDEQFF
few	TRBV2	TRBJ2-3	TRBD1	TGTGCCAGCAGTGCCGGGACAGGTAGCACAGATACGCAGTATTTT	CASSAGTGSTDTQYF
few	TRBV12-3/TRBV12-4	TRBJ2-7	TRBD1	TGTGCCAGCAGTTTTGGAGACAGGGTCCACGAGCAGTACTTC	CASSFGDRVHEQYF
.	TRBV7-2	TRBJ2-7	.	TGTGCCAACAGCCCAGGACAGCCCTACGAGCAGTACTTC	CANSPGQPYEQYF
.	TRBV11-3	TRBJ2-1	TRBD2	TGTGCCAGCAGCTTAGGTAGAGTGGCGGGAGGGTACAATGAGCAGTTCTTC	CASSLGRVAGGYNEQFF
.	TRBV7-2	TRBJ2-2	.	TGTGCCAGCAGCTTAGTGGGCGGGGTCTCGACCGGGGAGCTGTTTTTT	CASSLVGGVSTGELFF
.	TRBV7-9	TRBJ2-5	.	TGTGCCAGCAGCTTGGATCTCCGGCGGGAGACCCAGTACTTC	CASSLDLRRETQYF